The 8 T cell receptor beta chains below all came from one sample that was sequenced in a study of memory CD4+ T cells and cytomegalovirus serostatus. Clones were read by immunoSEQ multiplex PCR, and TCRdb kept only the in-frame ones, dropping some. The table records approximately 61,000 clones, roughly four fifths of them present only once. Single viable CD3+CD4+CD8-CD45RO+ cells were sorted as the memory CD4+ T cells. The sequencing input was memory CD4+ T cells from blood. These receptors all come from an adult in good health and CMV-seronegative.

This clone was counted between two and nine times. Here the CDR3 DNA reads TGTGCCAGCAGGCCGACTAGCATCGGCACAGATACGCAGTATTTT. It yields the protein CASRPTSIGTDTQYF. J is TRBJ2-3 and V is TRBV6-6, with TRBD2 identical over 7 bases. The V gene's germline CDR1 is MNHNY and CDR2 SVGAGI (reference sequence). The CDR3 is 15 amino acids. With V trimmed by 6 bases and J by 1 base, 7 bases remained unmatched.

V is TRBV7-6 and J is TRBJ2-3; D gene unclear. CDR3 size: 14 residues. The ends were cut back, 0 bases at V and 5 bases at J, with 9 bases in the middle. The germline gives CDR1 SGHVS, CDR2 FNYEAQ. The CDR3 reads CASSLAGLEDTQYF. CDR3 sequence (DNA): TGTGCCAGCAGCTTAGCTGGGCTAGAAGATACGCAGTATTTT.

The V gene is TRBV19, the J gene TRBJ2-3; D not certain. V was shortened by 5 bases and J by 1 base, with 13 bases between the two germline ends. The germline gives CDR1 LNHDA, CDR2 SQIVND (reference sequence). This CDR3 contains 15 residues. Here the CDR3 reads CASSPGSRGTDTQYF. In DNA, the CDR3 is TGTGCCAGTAGTCCCGGTAGTCGCGGCACAGATACGCAGTATTTT.

V and J are TRBV25-1 and TRBJ1-1, with D perhaps matching TRBD1 (5 bases). CDR1 and CDR2 (germline): MGHDK, SYGVNS. The V gene lost 5 bases and the J gene lost 3 bases, with 19 bases spanning the gap. The CDR3 extends over 16 amino acids. The CDR3 region is CASSPSGGVGYTEAFF. The CDR3, as DNA: TGTGCCAGCAGTCCTTCGGGGGGGGTGGGGTACACTGAAGCTTTCTTT.

This rearrangement joins TRBV19 to TRBJ1-2; D ambiguous. This CDR3 has 13 amino acids. Germline V gene data show CDR1 as LNHDA and CDR2 as SQIVND (reference sequence). Trimming stripped 3 bases from V and 1 base from J, with 6 bases between. CDR3 sequence: CASSIEVNYGYTF. In DNA form, the CDR3 reads TGTGCCAGTAGTATTGAGGTTAACTATGGCTACACCTTC. Together with reference TRBV19 and TRBJ1-2, the CDR3 gives the full variable domain: DGGITQSPKYLFRKEGQNVTLSCEQNLNHDAMYWYRQDPGQGLRLIYYSQIVNDFQKGDIAEGYSVSREKKESFPLTVTSAQKNPTAFYLCASSIEVNYGYTFGSGTRLTVV.

This clone is a singleton in its sample. The V and J genes are TRBV29-1 and TRBJ1-6; a weak D match, TRBD1 (5 bases). Trimming took 4 bases from V and 6 from J, leaving 10 bases between them. The CDR3 consists of 13 residues. Per germline, CDR1 SQVTM and CDR2 ANQGSEA. CDR3 DNA sequence: TGCAGCGTTGCTGACAGCCGTAATTCACCCCTCCACTTT. Translating it yields CSVADSRNSPLHF.

The rearrangement links TRBV11-2 to TRBJ2-3, with TRBD1 identical over 10 bases. Germline lookup yields CDR1 SGHAT and CDR2 FQNNGV. V gave up 2 bases and J gave up 0 bases; unmatched junction bases: 5. The CDR3 is 17 amino acids. CDR3: CASSLRGDRGSTDTQYF. As DNA, the CDR3 is TGTGCCAGCAGCTTAAGGGGGGACAGGGGTAGCACAGATACGCAGTATTTT.

The genes are TRBV25-1 and TRBJ2-1; 7 bases are a match to TRBD1. CDR1 is MGHDK, CDR2 SYGVNS, per germline. V lost 3 bases and J lost 4; bases outside the gene matches: 6. The CDR3 is made up of 15 amino acids. DNA of the CDR3: TGTGCCAGCAGTGACGGGTCAGGGGGTTACAATGAGCAGTTCTTC. This sequence encodes CASSDGSGGYNEQFF.